One sample yielded the 15 T cell receptor beta chains listed below, sequenced in a study of blood T cell repertoires in COVID-19. The data were produced by immunoSEQ multiplex PCR, yet TCRdb's version contains in-frame clones alone and is incomplete. The table has 200,000 or so clones, 87% seen once. Sequenced input: PBMCs or T cells enriched from blood (not recorded which). The receptor set was obtained from a man younger than 40 who had recovered from COVID-19.

The genes are TRBV7-9 and TRBJ2-1, with unresolved D. The CDR3 consists of 12 residues. V lost 4 bases and J 5 bases, leaving 6 bases between the germline ends. The V gene's germline CDR1 is SEHNR and CDR2 FQNEAQ (reference sequence). This chain's CDR3 is CASSYYHNEQFF. The DNA for the CDR3 is TGTGCCAGCAGCTACTACCACAATGAGCAGTTCTTC.

Only one count was recorded for this clone. CDR3 coding DNA: TGTGCCAGCAGCTTAATTGATCGCGATGAGCAGTTCTTC. This translates into CASSLIDRDEQFF. The chain couples TRBV11-3 to TRBJ2-1; no definite D call. The ends were cut back, 2 bases at V and 8 bases at J, with 10 bases in the middle. The germline gives CDR1 SGHNT, CDR2 YENEEA. This CDR3 is built from 13 residues.

This chain uses TRBV4-2 with TRBJ2-5; possible D gene TRBD2, 5 bases. This CDR3 spans 16 amino acids. The germline CDR1 and CDR2 sequences are LGHNA and YNFKEQ. V lost 0 bases, J lost 5 bases, and 16 bases lay in between. CDR3 amino acids: CASSQDVSARGETQYF. CDR3 nucleotide sequence: TGTGCCAGCAGCCAAGATGTTTCTGCGAGAGGGGAGACCCAGTACTTC.

This rearrangement joins TRBV21-1 to TRBJ2-7; the tabulated D call, TRBD1, remains unverified against the DNA. TRBV21-1 is tagged as a pseudogene. The CDR3 spans 14 residues. This CDR3 reads CASSSGSLVDEQYF. CDR3 DNA: TGTGCCAGCAGCTCAGGCTCGTTGGTGGACGAGCAGTACTTC.

V and J are TRBV15 and TRBJ1-2, with D perhaps matching TRBD1 (6 bases). V was shortened by 3 bases and J by 8 bases, with 13 bases between the two germline ends. Germline CDR1 and CDR2: LNHNV and YYDKDF (reference sequence). The CDR3 loop spans 13 amino acids. CDR3 region: CATSSNRARGYTF. Here the CDR3 DNA reads TGTGCCACCAGCAGCAACAGGGCGAGGGGCTACACCTTC.

This chain uses TRBV10-1 with TRBJ1-2; maybe TRBD1 (5 bases). Trimming removed 5 bases at V and 4 bases at J, with 20 bases between. The CDR3 is made up of 16 amino acids. CDR1 is WNHNN, CDR2 SYGVQD, per germline (reference sequence). CDR3 in DNA: TGCGCCAGCAGTACCTCATGGGGGGAAGTGGGCTATGGCTACACCTTC. Translating it yields CASSTSWGEVGYGYTF.

The rearrangement uses TRBV6-5 and TRBJ2-3; 9 bases fit TRBD1. CDR1 and CDR2 (germline): MNHEY, SVGAGI. The CDR3 has 15 residues. Trimming at V came to 7 bases and at J to 4 bases, leaving 9 bases not matched to a gene. CDR3 sequence reads: CASKSPGQGADTQYF. The CDR3 DNA is TGTGCCAGCAAATCGCCGGGACAGGGTGCAGATACGCAGTATTTT.

The rearrangement uses TRBV7-2 and TRBJ2-1; D remains unclear. This CDR3 contains 12 residues. Germline lookup yields CDR1 SGHTA and CDR2 FQGNSA. V lost 4 bases, J lost 4 bases, and 5 bases lay in between. The CDR3 DNA follows: TGTGCCAGCAGCTCTATGTACAATGAGCAGTTCTTC. It encodes CASSSMYNEQFF.

The gene calls are TRBV12-3 or TRBV12-4 and TRBJ2-7; unclear D gene. The CDR3 contains 11 residues. The germline V and J ends were trimmed by 3 bases and 5 bases, with 5 bases remaining between them. CDR3 residues: CASSFADEQYF. The CDR3 nucleotides are TGTGCCAGCAGTTTTGCGGACGAGCAGTACTTC.

The rearrangement links TRBV9 to TRBJ2-1; TRBD1 matches at 12 bases. V lost 4 bases and J lost 12; bases outside the gene matches: 11. CDR3 length: 15 residues. CDR1 SGDLS and CDR2 YYNGEE come from the germline V gene. The DNA for the CDR3 is TGTGCCAGCAGCACCCCCGGGACAGGGGGCGCAGGGCAGTTCTTC. It is translated as CASSTPGTGGAGQFF.

This chain connects TRBV29-1 to TRBJ1-2; D is unresolved. Trimming took off 3 bases at V and 8 bases at J, with 13 bases between the two ends. The CDR3 runs 12 residues. Per the germline V gene, CDR1 is SQVTM and CDR2 is ANQGSEA. The chain's CDR3 is CSVEGSGGGYTF. In DNA form, the CDR3 reads TGCAGCGTTGAGGGGTCCGGAGGCGGCTACACCTTC.

V and J are TRBV2 and TRBJ1-1; D gene uncertain. The length of the CDR3 is 13 residues. V was trimmed by 4 bases and J by 1 base, leaving 7 bases between them. Germline V lookup: CDR1 SNHLY, CDR2 FYNNEI. This CDR3 reads CASSAVGNTEAFF. For the CDR3, the DNA is TGTGCCAGCAGTGCGGTCGGGAACACTGAAGCTTTCTTT.

This clone was detected a few times. The chain combines TRBV5-8 with TRBJ1-5; 9 bases line up with TRBD1. Trimming at V came to 4 bases and at J to 0 bases, leaving 8 bases not matched to a gene. CDR3 length equals 17 residues. Germline lookup yields CDR1 SGHTS and CDR2 YDEGEE. CDR3 in DNA: TGTGCCAGCAGCGCCGGACAGGGGAGTTATAGCAATCAGCCCCAGCATTTT. Its protein product is CASSAGQGSYSNQPQHF.

Only one count was recorded for this clone. This chain uses TRBV6-2 or TRBV6-3 with TRBJ1-6; TRBD1 aligns across 7 bases. CDR3 size: 15 residues. Germline lookup yields CDR1 MNHEY and CDR2 SVGEGT. V was clipped by 5 bases and J by 8 bases; unmatched bases: 9. The CDR3 sequence: CASSTLGQEDSPLHF. The CDR3, as DNA: TGTGCCAGCAGTACGCTCGGACAGGAGGATTCACCCCTCCACTTT.

The V and J genes are TRBV14 and TRBJ2-5, with D possibly being TRBD2 (7 bases). CDR3 length: 15 amino acids. Germline-derived CDR1 and CDR2 are SGHDN and FVKESK. Trimming stripped 0 bases from V and 5 bases from J, with 13 bases between. DNA for the CDR3: TGTGCCAGCAGCCAAGACTGGGGGGGCTGGGAGACCCAGTACTTC. Amino acids: CASSQDWGGWETQYF.